This TCR beta chain stems from a study of T cell repertoires in cytomegalovirus infection. In the study overall: It can be stated that public TCR beta signatures indicated CMV infection as well as a matching HLA type. Study-level points and caveats: Dominating the ex vivo response were HLA-C-restricted CMV-specific TCR beta clonotypes. Totalled public TCR beta family frequency picked out people who carried CMV plus the relevant HLA.

This clonotype was recorded at least ten times. Its antigen is currently unknown. Germline CDR1 and CDR2: SGHTA and FQGNSA. The length of the CDR3 is 17 residues. Germline trimming cut 1 base from V and 5 bases from J; bases unmatched to any gene: 11. Each CDR3 protein gets one entry after TCRdb re-called the reads with MiXCR. The sample carries 200,000 to 300,000 distinct CDR3 sequences, approximately 13% recorded once. Material: PBMCs. The TCR was taken from a human donor in good health (CMV status not recorded). Some clones in this sample may be carry-over from other donors' samples. The rearrangement joins TRBV7-2 to TRBJ2-5; 9 bases align to TRBD2. In nucleotides, the CDR3 is TGTGCCAGCAGCTTAGTAGCGGGGGCCTCGCTGGGTGAGACCCAGTACTTC. Translated: CASSLVAGASLGETQYF.